What follows are 17 T cell receptor beta chains derived from one specimen sequenced in a study of blood T cell repertoires in COVID-19. The assay was immunoSEQ multiplex PCR, and TCRdb's table has in-frame clones only and misses some. The sample has fewer than 300,000 clones, less than 90% seen once. The specimen sequenced was peripheral blood. The receptor set was obtained from a woman aged 30 to 39 with COVID-19, enrolled during active disease.

The chain uses TRBV6-1 and TRBJ1-5; D is perhaps TRBD1 (6 bases). CDR1 is MNHNS and CDR2 is SASEGT in the germline V gene. The CDR3 is made up of 17 amino acids. The V and J ends lost 2 bases and 2 bases respectively, with 16 bases between them. CDR3 protein: CASSEWGGHAGNQPQHF. CDR3 DNA: TGTGCCAGCAGTGAATGGGGGGGCCATGCGGGCAATCAGCCCCAGCATTTT.

The chain carries TRBV4-1 and TRBJ2-5; 8 nucleotides match TRBD1. Germline V lookup: CDR1 MGHRA, CDR2 YSYEKL. V lost 3 bases and J lost 3; bases outside the gene matches: 0. This CDR3 comprises 13 residues. The DNA of the CDR3 is TGCGCCAGCAGCCAGGACAGGGAAGAGACCCAGTACTTC. Amino acid sequence: CASSQDREETQYF.

The chain links TRBV3-1 (or the pseudogene TRBV3-2) to TRBJ2-2; TRBD2 matches at 9 bases. The V gene end was trimmed by 0 bases and the J gene end by 6 bases; junction bases not matched to a gene: 8. The V gene's germline CDR1 is LGHDT and CDR2 YNNKEL (reference sequence). The CDR3 contains 17 residues. The CDR3 DNA reads as TGTGCCAGCAGCCAAGAATTCCAGCGGGGGGATCCCGGGGAGCTGTTTTTT. It translates to CASSQEFQRGDPGELFF.

This clone was recorded only once. The rearrangement joins TRBV7-2 to TRBJ2-1, with 13 positions matching TRBD2. Per the germline V gene, CDR1 is SGHTA and CDR2 is FQGNSA. The V segment lost 5 bases and the J segment 1 base; nucleotides outside the gene matches: 2. The CDR3 contains 16 residues. CDR3 amino acids: CASSTSGGVSYNEQFF. DNA of the CDR3: TGTGCCAGCAGCACTAGCGGGGGGGTTTCCTACAATGAGCAGTTCTTC.

V is TRBV5-1 and J is TRBJ1-4; D is ambiguous. V was cut by 5 bases and J by 4 bases, with 9 bases left in between. Germline V gene data show CDR1 as SGHRS and CDR2 as YFSETQ. CDR3 length: 13 amino acids. CDR3: CASSFQDNEKLFF. CDR3 DNA sequence: TGCGCCAGCAGTTTCCAGGATAATGAAAAACTGTTTTTT.

The chain has TRBV3-1 (or the pseudogene TRBV3-2) and TRBJ2-5; TRBD1 might be the D (5 bases). Germline CDR1 reads LGHDT; CDR2 reads YNNKEL (reference sequence). V lost 4 bases to trimming and J lost 5 bases, with 17 bases between them. CDR3 length: 15 amino acids. CDR3 sequence reads: CASSPSWARGETQYF. In DNA, the CDR3 is TGTGCCAGCAGCCCTAGTTGGGCTAGGGGTGAGACCCAGTACTTC.

The table lists this clone with a count of one. The J gene is TRBJ2-7, the V gene TRBV6-1; 8 bases fit TRBD1. The CDR3 consists of 16 residues. Per the germline V gene, CDR1 is MNHNS and CDR2 is SASEGT. Trimming cost V 4 bases and J 3 bases; bases outside gene matches: 11. In nucleotides, the CDR3 is TGTGCCAGCAGTGTCCTTCGACAGGGGTCACTCTACGAGCAGTACTTC. Translation: CASSVLRQGSLYEQYF.

This clone came up a few times. The chain has TRBV25-1 and TRBJ1-5, with D possibly TRBD1 on 5 matching bases. V lost 5 bases and J 3 bases, leaving 8 bases between the germline ends. CDR1 is MGHDK and CDR2 is SYGVNS in the germline V gene. This CDR3 comprises 13 residues. For the CDR3, the DNA is TGTGCCAGCAGTTACAGGACCAATCAGCCCCAGCATTTT. Its protein is CASSYRTNQPQHF.

The chain has TRBV5-6 and TRBJ2-7; D unresolved. CDR1 and CDR2 from the germline V gene are SGHDT and YYEEEE. V lost 1 base, J lost 3 bases, and 11 bases lay in between. The CDR3 has 14 residues. In nucleotides, the CDR3 is TGTGCCAGCAGCTTGTTACCAGGAAGCTACGAGCAGTACTTC. Translation: CASSLLPGSYEQYF. Drawing the rest from reference TRBV5-6 and TRBJ2-7, the complete variable domain is DAGVTQSPTHLIKTRGQQVTLRCSPKSGHDTVSWYQQALGQGPQFIFQYYEEEERQRGNFPDRFSGHQFPNYSSELNVNALLLGDSALYLCASSLLPGSYEQYFGPGTRLTVT.

CDR3: CASSRLATGNYGYTF. CDR3 nucleotides: TGTGCCAGCAGCCGACTGGCGACAGGGAACTATGGCTACACCTTC. The chain carries TRBV5-8 and TRBJ1-2; 7 nucleotides match TRBD1. Trimming removed 4 bases from V and 2 bases from J; junction bases left unmatched: 8. The germline V gene has CDR1 SGHTS and CDR2 YDEGEE. The CDR3 is made up of 15 amino acids.

This rearrangement joins TRBV11-2 to TRBJ1-6, with TRBD1 matching 7 bases. After removal of 4 bases from V and 6 bases from J, the junction contained 18 bases not matched to a gene. This CDR3 contains 19 residues. Germline CDR1 is SGHAT and CDR2 is FQNNGV. The DNA for the CDR3 is TGTGCCAGCAGCTCTCCCGTAGCCCCTCCGGGGGACAGTAATTCACCCCTCCACTTT. It is translated as CASSSPVAPPGDSNSPLHF.

This sequence joins TRBV30 and TRBJ2-3; 10 positions match TRBD2. Germline V lookup: CDR1 GTSNPN, CDR2 SVGIG (reference sequence). V shed 0 bases and J 6 bases; nucleotides not matched to a gene: 6. This CDR3 contains 15 residues. CDR3 region: CAWSVSGGARDTQYF. The CDR3, as DNA: TGTGCCTGGAGTGTAAGCGGGGGGGCAAGGGATACGCAGTATTTT.

The genes are TRBV2 and TRBJ2-7; 14 nucleotides match TRBD2. This CDR3 comprises 15 residues. The ends lost 6 bases at V and 0 bases at J; junction bases unmatched: 1. Per germline, CDR1 SNHLY and CDR2 FYNNEI. CDR3 DNA: TGTGCCAGCAGGACTAGCGGGGGGGCCTCCTACGAGCAGTACTTC. It specifies CASRTSGGASYEQYF.

The chain couples TRBV7-2 to TRBJ2-1, with TRBD1 matching 9 bases. CDR1 SGHTA and CDR2 FQGNSA come from the germline V gene. This CDR3 has 16 amino acids. The trim removed 7 bases at V and 4 bases at J, leaving 11 bases unmatched. CDR3 sequence: CASTPLQGAVYNEQFF. CDR3 coding DNA: TGTGCCAGCACCCCCCTACAGGGGGCGGTATACAATGAGCAGTTCTTC.

The chain has TRBV7-9 and TRBJ1-1; unclear D gene. Germline CDR1 is SEHNR and CDR2 is FQNEAQ (reference sequence). CDR3 length equals 15 residues. V lost 1 base and J 1 base, leaving 10 bases between the germline ends. The CDR3 DNA is TGTGCCAGCAGCTTAGAAGTAGGAGGGAACACTGAAGCTTTCTTT. This translates into CASSLEVGGNTEAFF.

The V gene is TRBV14, the J gene TRBJ2-4; D might be TRBD1 (5 bases). Trimming shortened V by 5 bases and J by 8 bases, and 16 bases separated the two germline ends. Germline lookup yields CDR1 SGHDN and CDR2 FVKESK. The CDR3 has 14 residues. In DNA, the CDR3 is TGTGCCAGCAGCATAAGGGGCGCCCCGGACATTCAGTACTTC. Protein: CASSIRGAPDIQYF.

V usage is TRBV19 and J usage is TRBJ2-2, with 10 bases that match TRBD1. Germline lookup yields CDR1 LNHDA and CDR2 SQIVND (reference sequence). The CDR3 runs to 15 residues. The ends lost 6 bases at V and 4 bases at J; junction bases unmatched: 5. The CDR3 DNA reads as TGTGCCAGTAGCGGGACAGGGGTGAGCACCGGGGAGCTGTTTTTT. It translates to CASSGTGVSTGELFF.